The T cell receptor beta chain described here comes from a study of cytotoxic CD8 clonotypes in ibrutinib-treated CLL. Concerning this clone itself: Its antigen is unknown.

Assay used: immunoSEQ multiplex PCR; TCRdb lists only in-frame clones, some missing. The sample lists some 200,000 clones, roughly three quarters occurring once. Overall study results and limits: Sampling time points were not equivalent between sustained-remission and progressing patients. Rising at ibrutinib response, clonality subsequently fell back toward baseline at progression.

Trimming took off 3 bases at V and 4 bases at J, with 17 bases between the two ends. Germline V gene sequence: CDR1 LNHDA, CDR2 SQIVND (reference sequence). The CDR3 consists of 16 residues. The receptor comes from a human donor with chronic lymphocytic leukemia. The material was PBMCs, obtained after 12 months of ibrutinib treatment. The V and J genes are TRBV19 and TRBJ2-3; no clear D gene. CDR3 protein: CASSMGGYPRADTQYF. CDR3 coding DNA: TGTGCCAGTAGTATGGGTGGCTACCCTAGGGCAGATACGCAGTATTTT.